This passage covers 10 T cell receptor beta chains from one sample sequenced in a study of breast tumors, draining lymph nodes, adjacent tissues. In TCRdb, the multiplex PCR reads were re-called with MiXCR into one record per CDR3 protein. The sample shows about 270,000 distinct CDR3 sequences, around 31% of them seen only once. Breast cancer patients provided tissue from their axillary draining lymph nodes. Sequencing used axillary lymph node tissue. These receptors all stem from a female donor with breast cancer. Some clones in this sample may be carry-over from other donors' samples.

This clonotype was seen repeatedly, ten times or more. V usage is TRBV7-2 and J usage is TRBJ1-2; D ambiguous. This CDR3 is built from 14 residues. Germline V gives CDR1 SGHTA, CDR2 FQGNSA. Between the trimmed V and J ends, which lost 5 bases and 4 bases, there was a span of 14 bases. CDR3 loop: CASSEWASSYGYTF. The CDR3, as DNA: TGTGCCAGCAGCGAGTGGGCTTCGAGCTATGGCTACACCTTC.

This clonotype was seen at least ten times. The chain recombines TRBV2 with TRBJ2-7; D is undetermined. Per the germline V gene, CDR1 is SNHLY and CDR2 is FYNNEI. The length of the CDR3 is 15 residues. V was shortened by 0 bases and J by 1 base, with 10 bases between the two germline ends. Here the CDR3 DNA reads TGTGCCAGCAGTGAAGCTTCCATAGCATCCTACGAGCAGTACTTC. This codes for CASSEASIASYEQYF.

With respect to this clonotype: Since no conserved phenylalanine or tryptophan closes the CDR3, a read error is the likely cause. The chain couples TRBV7-3 to TRBJ2-3; the D gene is possibly TRBD2 (5 bases). There are 14 residues in the CDR3. CDR1 is SGHTA and CDR2 is FQGTGA in the germline V gene. CDR3 nucleotides: TGCGCCAGCAGCTTAGGAGGTAATCCAGATACGCAGTATCTT. This sequence encodes CASSLGGNPDTQYL.

The table lists this clonotype with a few counts. This may arise from a read error, as a much more abundant clone is one base away. CDR3 sequence reads: CASSVVVGAGAGELFF. In DNA form, the CDR3 reads TGTGCCAGCAGCGTAGTGGTGGGGGCGGGCGCCGGGGAGCTGTTTTTT. The chain carries TRBV9 and TRBJ2-2, with D possibly matching TRBD1 (6 bases). V was shortened by 0 bases and J by 6 bases, with 15 bases between the two germline ends. In germline, CDR1 is SGDLS, CDR2 YYNGEE. CDR3 length equals 16 residues.

The chain is built from TRBV6-6 and TRBJ1-3; D may be TRBD1 (5 bases). The germline CDR1 and CDR2 sequences are MNHNY and SVGAGI (reference sequence). V lost 5 bases, J lost 0 bases, and 14 bases lay in between. The CDR3 loop spans 16 amino acids. CDR3 residues: CASSATGQFSGNTIYF. CDR3 sequence (DNA): TGTGCCAGCAGTGCCACGGGGCAGTTCTCTGGAAACACCATATATTTT.

The sample holds many counts of this clonotype. This chain connects TRBV2 to TRBJ1-5; D is undetermined. V was cut by 6 bases and J by 0 bases, with 6 bases left in between. CDR3 length: 13 residues. Germline loops: CDR1 SNHLY, CDR2 FYNNEI. CDR3 in amino acids: CASSGLSNQPQHF. The DNA of the CDR3 is TGTGCCAGCAGCGGCCTTAGCAATCAGCCCCAGCATTTT.

Note on this clonotype: It may be a read error: a sequence one base away is much more abundant. The chain recombines TRBV6-2 or TRBV6-3 with TRBJ2-7; 8 nucleotides line up with TRBD1. Germline V gene data show CDR1 as MNHEY and CDR2 as SVGEGT. J gave up 6 bases and V 7 bases, and 11 bases lay outside the gene matches. The CDR3 extends over 14 amino acids. CDR3 loop: CASTPSDRGSEQYF. The CDR3 DNA is TGTGCCAGCACACCCAGCGACAGGGGTTCCGAGCAGTACTTC.

About this clonotype itself: A much larger clone differs from this one at a single base, so this may be a read error. The rearrangement links TRBV20-1 to TRBJ2-2; D is perhaps TRBD1 (6 bases). This CDR3 has 13 residues. CDR1 and CDR2 (germline): DFQATT, SNEGSKA (reference sequence). The DNA of the CDR3 is TGCAGTGCGCCGGACAGAAACACCGGGGAGCTGCTTTTT. Its protein is CSAPDRNTGELLF.

The sample holds one count of this clonotype. V and J are TRBV29-1 and TRBJ1-1; possibly TRBD1 for D (5 bases). This CDR3 is built from 12 residues. Trimming stripped 5 bases from V and 5 bases from J, with 12 bases between. CDR1 and CDR2 (germline): SQVTM, ANQGSEA. The DNA for the CDR3 is TGCAGCGTTAGAGGGACGCGGACTGAAGCTTTCTTT. Translation: CSVRGTRTEAFF.

This clonotype was seen at least ten times. The chain couples TRBV9 to TRBJ2-1; TRBD2 might be the D (6 bases). Trimming shortened V by 0 bases and J by 2 bases, and 12 bases separated the two germline ends. There are 16 residues in the CDR3. Germline loops: CDR1 SGDLS, CDR2 YYNGEE. In nucleotides, the CDR3 is TGTGCCAGCAGCGTAGAGGGGAGGAACGCCTACAATGAGCAGTTCTTC. It translates to CASSVEGRNAYNEQFF.